The clone carrying this TCR beta chain has more than one count but fewer than ten. The antigen is not known. The TCR beta CDR3 regions underwent amplification using RNA transcripts as the source. The primer set for the first-round RT-PCR of the TCR CDR3 was HTBI. TCRdb re-analysed the multiplex PCR reads in MiXCR, keeping a single row per CDR3 protein. Of some 500,000 distinct CDR3 sequences detected, 15% to 20% appear once; the ten largest clones hold over 25%. PBMCs were collected from an approximately 9.2 ml volume of fresh peripheral blood. The CDR3 spans 16 residues. Trimming shortened V by 0 bases and J by 4 bases, and 14 bases separated the two germline ends. In germline, CDR1 is SGHKS, CDR2 YYEKEE (reference sequence). The record originates from a study of T cells in Graves' hyperthyroidism and ophthalmopathy. Study results and caveats: Separation of ophthalmopathy from stable hyperthyroidism was achieved by a 13 V-J model. Also found in blood were most expanded thyroid clonotypes above 0.001.

V and J are TRBV5-5 and TRBJ1-3; D is possibly TRBD1 (6 bases). What was sequenced was blood. This sequence originates from a woman aged 25 to 39 with Graves' ophthalmopathy. The CDR3, as DNA: TGTGCCAGCAGCTTGGAAGGGACAAGGCCCGGAAACACCATATATTTT. This gives the protein CASSLEGTRPGNTIYF.